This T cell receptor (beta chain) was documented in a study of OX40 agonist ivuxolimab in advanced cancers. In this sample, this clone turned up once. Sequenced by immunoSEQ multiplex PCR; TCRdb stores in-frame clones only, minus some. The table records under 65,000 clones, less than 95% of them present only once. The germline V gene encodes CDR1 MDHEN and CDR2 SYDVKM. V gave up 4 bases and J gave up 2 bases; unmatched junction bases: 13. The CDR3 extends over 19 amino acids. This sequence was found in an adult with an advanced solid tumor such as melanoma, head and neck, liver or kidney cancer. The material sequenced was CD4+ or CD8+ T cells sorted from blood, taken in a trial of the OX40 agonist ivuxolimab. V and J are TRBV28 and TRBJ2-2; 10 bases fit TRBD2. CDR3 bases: TGTGCCAGCAGTTCCCTAATGGAGCGGGAGGGCCCAAACACCGGGGAGCTGTTTTTT. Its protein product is CASSSLMEREGPNTGELFF.